This passage covers 4 T cell receptor beta chains from one sample sequenced in a study of blood T cell repertoires in COVID-19. The repertoire was sequenced with immunoSEQ multiplex PCR; TCRdb's copy has only in-frame clones and lacks some. In the table there are approximately 90,000 clones, over 60% of which are singletons. The source material was peripheral blood. These TCRs come from a human donor in a cohort sampled during active COVID-19.

J is TRBJ1-1 and V is TRBV7-6; the D gene is possibly TRBD1 (5 bases). Germline V gives CDR1 SGHVS, CDR2 FNYEAQ. The CDR3 runs to 15 residues. V was cut by 5 bases and J by 2 bases, with 15 bases left in between. The CDR3 protein is CASSPWGETNTEAFF. DNA for the CDR3: TGTGCCAGCAGCCCGTGGGGCGAGACCAACACTGAAGCTTTCTTT.

This clone is a singleton in its sample. The rearrangement joins TRBV6-5 to TRBJ1-5, with 9 bases fitting TRBD1. The CDR3 has 14 residues. V dropped 6 bases and J dropped 7; count of bases not matched to a gene: 7. Looked up from germline, CDR1 is MNHEY and CDR2 is SVGAGI. CDR3 protein: CASRPGTGHQPQHF. The CDR3 bases are TGTGCCAGCAGGCCCGGGACAGGGCACCAGCCCCAGCATTTT.

The chain has TRBV19 and TRBJ1-5; D call uncertain. With 4 bases removed from V and 4 bases from J, the gap between germline ends came to 14 bases. This CDR3 contains 15 residues. Germline values: CDR1 LNHDA, CDR2 SQIVND (reference sequence). The CDR3 loop reads CASSSTGITNQPQHF. CDR3 coding DNA: TGTGCCAGTAGTAGCACCGGGATAACAAATCAGCCCCAGCATTTT.

This clone was detected once. The chain carries TRBV24-1 and TRBJ2-5; TRBD2 matches at 10 bases. The CDR3 length is 15 residues. Germline CDR1 is KGHDR and CDR2 is SFDVKD. The V gene end was trimmed by 4 bases and the J gene end by 5 bases; junction bases not matched to a gene: 6. As DNA, the CDR3 is TGTGCCACCAGTGAGATAGCGGGAGGAGGGGAGACCCAGTACTTC. Protein product: CATSEIAGGGETQYF.